This T cell receptor (beta chain) emerged from a study of CD8 T cells in ankylosing spondylitis. Per the germline V gene, CDR1 is MGHRA and CDR2 is YSYEKL. Trimming took off 1 base at V and 0 bases at J, with 10 bases between the two ends. CDR3 length: 16 residues. This clonotype was seen a handful of times. Its cognate antigen is unknown. Study-level findings and limits: It appeared that ankylosing spondylitis blood was characterized by a TCR beta motif of roughly 8 highly homologous variants.

TCRdb ran MiXCR on the 5' RACE reads and lists one entry per CDR3 protein. Found here are roughly 180,000 distinct CDR3 sequences, about 9.9% of them singletons; the top ten hold roughly 29%. This chain uses TRBV4-1 with TRBJ2-1; D uncertain. The sample comprised blood, either unsorted or a sorted T cell fraction (not recorded which). This receptor was obtained from a male donor with ankylosing spondylitis or in good health (not recorded which). The CDR3 sequence is CASSQVETGSYNEQFF. For the CDR3, the DNA is TGCGCCAGCAGCCAAGTTGAGACTGGCTCCTACAATGAGCAGTTCTTC.